The next 20 T cell receptor beta chains were all read from a single sample in a study of T cell changes during pregnancy in multiple sclerosis. Sequenced by immunoSEQ multiplex PCR; TCRdb stores in-frame clones only, minus some. The sample includes more than 35,000 clones, 89% of them seen just once. Sequencing was performed on CD4+ T cells from peripheral blood mononuclear cells, taken after pregnancy. These receptors were obtained from a female donor in good health, enrolled as a control in a pregnancy study.

The chain has TRBV10-3 and TRBJ1-5; 7 bases match TRBD1. CDR1 ENHRY and CDR2 SYGVKD come from the germline V gene. V was pared by 6 bases and J by 2 bases, with 4 bases of the junction left unmatched. This CDR3 contains 14 residues. CDR3: CAISSGQGNQPQHF. The CDR3 DNA follows: TGTGCCATCAGCTCCGGACAGGGCAATCAGCCCCAGCATTTT.

The chain combines TRBV12-5 with TRBJ1-6; 7 nucleotides match TRBD1. The CDR3 totals 15 residues. CDR1 and CDR2 (germline): LGHNT, FRNRAP. After removal of 6 bases from V and 3 bases from J, the junction contained 5 bases not matched to a gene. The CDR3 protein is CASGTGQDYNSPLHF. For the CDR3, the DNA is TGTGCTAGTGGCACCGGACAGGACTATAATTCACCCCTCCACTTT. Looking up the rest from reference TRBV12-5 and TRBJ1-6 gives the full variable domain: DARVTQTPRHKVTEMGQEVTMRCQPILGHNTVFWYRQTMMQGLELLAYFRNRAPLDDSGMPKDRFSAEMPDATLATLKIQPSEPRDSAVYFCASGTGQDYNSPLHFGNGTRLTVT.

V is TRBV5-1 and J is TRBJ1-1; D remains unclear. V lost 0 bases to trimming and J lost 5 bases, with 17 bases between them. Germline assignment: CDR1 SGHRS and CDR2 YFSETQ. The CDR3 is 16 residues long. The CDR3 spells CASSLAVGIPTTEAFF. CDR3 DNA: TGCGCCAGCAGCTTGGCCGTCGGGATACCCACGACTGAAGCTTTCTTT.

On this clone itself: Other DNA sequences of this sample code for an identical CDR3. The gene calls are TRBV11-2 and TRBJ1-1, with D maybe TRBD1 (5 bases). The germline V and J ends were trimmed by 0 bases and 4 bases, with 6 bases remaining between them. From germline, CDR1 is SGHAT and CDR2 FQNNGV. This CDR3 has 13 residues. The CDR3 DNA sequence: TGTGCCAGCAGCTTAGATAGGGGCACTGAAGCTTTCTTT. Amino acid sequence: CASSLDRGTEAFF. The full variable domain, rest sourced from reference TRBV11-2 and TRBJ1-1, is EAGVAQSPRYKIIEKRQSVAFWCNPISGHATLYWYQQILGQGPKLLIQFQNNGVVDDSQLPKDRFSAERLKGVDSTLKIQPAKLEDSAVYLCASSLDRGTEAFFGQGTRLTVV.

Only a few counts were recorded for this clone. The chain joins TRBV28 to TRBJ2-7, with D possibly matching TRBD2 (5 bases). Germline CDR1 is MDHEN and CDR2 is SYDVKM. V was trimmed by 1 base and J by 6 bases, leaving 16 bases between them. The CDR3 runs 15 residues. CDR3 sequence: CASSLYYRAGSEQYF. The CDR3 region has the DNA TGTGCCAGCAGTTTATATTATCGGGCGGGTAGCGAGCAGTACTTC.

The chain couples TRBV5-1 to TRBJ1-4, with D maybe TRBD1 (5 bases). In germline, CDR1 is SGHRS, CDR2 YFSETQ. Trimming took 0 bases from V and 6 from J, leaving 9 bases between them. The CDR3 is 14 residues long. CDR3 bases: TGCGCCAGCAGCTTGGTTGCGACAGATGAAAAACTGTTTTTT. It yields the protein CASSLVATDEKLFF.

The V call is TRBV11-1, the J call TRBJ2-3; TRBD1 agrees at 8 bases. CDR3 length: 16 residues. With V trimmed by 3 bases and J by 3 bases, 8 bases remained unmatched. Germline V gene sequence: CDR1 SGHAT, CDR2 FQDESV (reference sequence). Here the CDR3 reads CASSFGDRGLTDTQYF. The CDR3 nucleotides read TGTGCCAGCAGCTTCGGAGACAGGGGTTTAACAGATACGCAGTATTTT.

This sequence joins TRBV5-4 and TRBJ2-7; 7 nucleotides agree with TRBD1. Trimming cost V 5 bases and J 5 bases; bases outside gene matches: 10. The CDR3 totals 14 residues. From germline, CDR1 is SGHNT and CDR2 YYREEE (reference sequence). Here the CDR3 reads CASRITGDYHEQYF. CDR3 DNA: TGTGCCAGCAGGATCACAGGGGATTACCACGAGCAGTACTTC.

J is TRBJ2-1 and V is TRBV27; TRBD2 matches at 7 bases. The germline V gene has CDR1 MNHEY and CDR2 SMNVEV (reference sequence). With 6 bases clipped from V and 5 bases from J, the junction kept 13 bases outside the gene matches. The CDR3 consists of 16 residues. The CDR3: CASRGTGGPLHNEQFF. DNA for the CDR3: TGTGCCAGCAGGGGAACGGGAGGACCGCTACACAATGAGCAGTTCTTC.

J is TRBJ1-1 and V is TRBV19, with D possibly being TRBD1 (5 bases). This CDR3 is 14 amino acids long. V was shortened by 1 base and J by 4 bases, with 10 bases between the two germline ends. Germline CDR1 and CDR2: LNHDA and SQIVND (reference sequence). CDR3 protein: CASSIAHGGTEAFF. The CDR3, as DNA: TGTGCCAGTAGTATAGCGCACGGGGGCACTGAAGCTTTCTTT.

The chain employs TRBV5-5 and TRBJ2-2; D remains ambiguous. Per germline, CDR1 SGHKS and CDR2 YYEKEE (reference sequence). The CDR3 is 13 residues long. Trimming cost V 2 bases and J 5 bases, with 7 bases left between them. The CDR3 nucleotides are TGTGCCAGCAGCTTTGTACGGACCGGGGAGCTGTTTTTT. Translation gives CASSFVRTGELFF.

The V call is TRBV5-6, the J call TRBJ1-2; D not certain. Per germline, CDR1 SGHDT and CDR2 YYEEEE. Trimming cost V 0 bases and J 4 bases, with 4 bases left between them. This CDR3 region has 12 residues. CDR3 in amino acids: CASSLASYGYTF. As DNA, the CDR3 is TGTGCCAGCAGCTTGGCCAGCTATGGCTACACCTTC.

The J gene is TRBJ2-2, the V gene TRBV18; D might be TRBD1 (6 bases). Trimming cost V 2 bases and J 6 bases, with 13 bases left between them. Germline-derived CDR1 and CDR2 are KGHSH and LQKENI. The CDR3 is 15 residues long. The CDR3 nucleotides are TGTGCCAGCTCACCATGGGACAAACCCTCCGGGGAGCTGTTTTTT. It encodes CASSPWDKPSGELFF.

The chain couples TRBV4-3 to TRBJ1-1, with unresolved D. Germline lookup yields CDR1 LGHNA and CDR2 YSLEER. The CDR3 extends over 14 amino acids. Trimming took 1 base from V and 0 from J, leaving 6 bases between them. CDR3: CASSQAVLNTEAFF. CDR3 in DNA: TGCGCCAGCAGCCAAGCAGTTTTGAACACTGAAGCTTTCTTT.

This chain links TRBV7-2 with TRBJ1-6; D is unclear. V lost 2 bases and J 0 bases, leaving 17 bases between the germline ends. CDR1 SGHTA and CDR2 FQGNSA come from the germline V gene. The CDR3 is 19 amino acids. CDR3: CASSLRGETLSSYNSPLHF. As DNA, the CDR3 is TGTGCCAGCAGCTTACGCGGAGAAACGCTGAGCTCCTATAATTCACCCCTCCACTTT.

V is TRBV28 and J is TRBJ1-2; 10 positions agree with TRBD1. V gave up 6 bases and J gave up 3 bases; unmatched junction bases: 7. The CDR3 sequence is 15 residues long. Germline CDR1 and CDR2: MDHEN and SYDVKM. The DNA of the CDR3 is TGTGCCAGCAGGTCCCCCGACAGGGGGCACTATGGCTACACCTTC. This translates into CASRSPDRGHYGYTF.

This chain uses TRBV27 with TRBJ1-1; 9 bases match TRBD1. The germline V gene encodes CDR1 MNHEY and CDR2 SMNVEV (reference sequence). J was trimmed by 7 bases and V by 5 bases; bases with no gene match: 5. This CDR3 spans 13 amino acids. CDR3 bases: TGTGCCAGCAGTCGACAGGGGGTAGGTGAAGCTTTCTTT. It encodes CASSRQGVGEAFF.

J is TRBJ2-7 and V is TRBV10-3; TRBD2 aligns across 11 bases. The trim removed 3 bases at V and 1 base at J, leaving 5 bases unmatched. Per the germline V gene, CDR1 is ENHRY and CDR2 is SYGVKD. CDR3 size: 16 residues. CDR3 in DNA: TGTGCCATCAGTGAAGGGAGACTAGCGGGGTCCTACGAGCAGTACTTC. Protein product: CAISEGRLAGSYEQYF.

This clone is medium-sized. The chain combines TRBV2 with TRBJ2-3; D gene unclear. Per the germline V gene, CDR1 is SNHLY and CDR2 is FYNNEI. With 8 bases removed from V and 2 bases from J, the gap between germline ends came to 11 bases. The CDR3 extends over 13 amino acids. CDR3 nucleotide sequence: TGTGCCAGCTCAGAGGCTCACACAGATACGCAGTATTTT. Translating gives CASSEAHTDTQYF.

This clone came up once. The gene calls are TRBV21-1 and TRBJ2-3; no DNA check was done on the table's D call, TRBD2. TRBV21-1 is described as a pseudogene. The CDR3 extends over 16 amino acids. Written as DNA, the CDR3 is TGTGCCAGCAGCAAACGAGCGGGGGGCAGCACAGATACGCAGTATTTT. It encodes CASSKRAGGSTDTQYF.